These T cell receptor beta chains were read from a single sample in a study of blood T cell repertoires in COVID-19. Profiling relied on immunoSEQ multiplex PCR, and the TCRdb table lists in-frame clones only, not all of them. The repertoire holds 120,000 to 150,000 clones, with under 85% as singletons. Sample: peripheral blood. Receptor source: a human donor in a cohort sampled during active COVID-19. Both conserved end residues are part of each CDR3. Fields, in order: V gene, D gene, clone size, J gene, CDR3 DNA, CDR3 protein. The D gene is left open where the match is weak. Not all rows give a size; the values are once, few, many and, for expanded clones, a class.

v_gene: TRBV7-2
d_gene: TRBD2
abundance: NA
j_gene: TRBJ2-1
CDR3nt: TGTGCCAGCAGCTTAGAGGGATTGGGGACTAGCGGATCCTACAATGAGCAGTTCTTC
CDR3aa: CASSLEGLGTSGSYNEQFF

v_gene: TRBV2
d_gene: TRBD2
abundance: NA
j_gene: TRBJ2-2
CDR3nt: TGTGCCAGCCGACTAGCGGGCACCGGGGAGCTGTTTTTT
CDR3aa: CASRLAGTGELFF

v_gene: TRBV28
d_gene: NA
abundance: NA
j_gene: TRBJ2-1
CDR3nt: TGTGCCAGCACGCGAGGGGGTGCCGTCAATGAGCAGTTCTTC
CDR3aa: CASTRGGAVNEQFF

v_gene: TRBV29-1
d_gene: TRBD1
abundance: NA
j_gene: TRBJ2-5
CDR3nt: TGCAGCGGCGGACAGGGGGAGGCCCAGTACTTC
CDR3aa: CSGGQGEAQYF

v_gene: TRBV29-1
d_gene: NA
abundance: NA
j_gene: TRBJ2-7
CDR3nt: TGCAGCGTGGTGACAGCTTTCTACGAGCAGTACTTC
CDR3aa: CSVVTAFYEQYF

v_gene: TRBV9
d_gene: TRBD2
abundance: once
j_gene: TRBJ2-1
CDR3nt: TGTGCCAGCGGGGGACTAGCGGGAGAGTGGAGCTCCTACAATGAGCAGTTCTTC
CDR3aa: CASGGLAGEWSSYNEQFF

v_gene: TRBV7-2
d_gene: NA
abundance: NA
j_gene: TRBJ1-2
CDR3nt: TGTGCCAGCAGCTTATCTACTGCCTATGGCTACACCTTC
CDR3aa: CASSLSTAYGYTF

v_gene: TRBV5-1
d_gene: TRBD2
abundance: NA
j_gene: TRBJ2-1
CDR3nt: TGCGCCAGCAGCTTTACAACTAGCGGGAGTTTTGGTGAGCAGTTCTTC
CDR3aa: CASSFTTSGSFGEQFF

v_gene: TRBV5-1
d_gene: TRBD1
abundance: NA
j_gene: TRBJ1-2
CDR3nt: TGCGCCAGCAGGCCGGGGGACAGGCTGAATGGCTACACCTTC
CDR3aa: CASRPGDRLNGYTF

v_gene: TRBV9
d_gene: TRBD2
abundance: NA
j_gene: TRBJ2-3
CDR3nt: TGTGCCAGCAGCCCCCAGTGGGTAGCGGGAGATACGCAGTATTTT
CDR3aa: CASSPQWVAGDTQYF

v_gene: TRBV6-5
d_gene: TRBD1
abundance: NA
j_gene: TRBJ1-1
CDR3nt: TGTGCCAGCAGCCGGGACAGGGGGAACACTGAAGCTTTCTTT
CDR3aa: CASSRDRGNTEAFF

v_gene: TRBV5-1
d_gene: NA
abundance: NA
j_gene: TRBJ1-1
CDR3nt: TGCGCCAGCCGCCGAGAACTGAACACTGAAGCTTTCTTT
CDR3aa: CASRRELNTEAFF

v_gene: TRBV5-4
d_gene: TRBD2
abundance: NA
j_gene: TRBJ2-7
CDR3nt: TGTGCCAGCAGACCCGACCTAGCGGGGCGTGGGGAGCAGTACTTC
CDR3aa: CASRPDLAGRGEQYF

v_gene: TRBV13
d_gene: NA
abundance: NA
j_gene: TRBJ2-3
CDR3nt: TGTGCCAGCAGCACCTGGGAGACGGAGTTGAAGGGCCCAGATACGCAGTATTTT
CDR3aa: CASSTWETELKGPDTQYF

v_gene: TRBV6-6
d_gene: TRBD1
abundance: few
j_gene: TRBJ1-4
CDR3nt: TGTGCCAGCAGCCGAGGACAGGGGTCCACGGCGAATGAAAAACTGTTTTTT
CDR3aa: CASSRGQGSTANEKLFF

v_gene: TRBV6-1
d_gene: TRBD1
abundance: NA
j_gene: TRBJ2-1
CDR3nt: TGTGCCAGCAGTGAGGACAGGAGTCGGGAGCAGTTCTTC
CDR3aa: CASSEDRSREQFF

v_gene: TRBV23-1
d_gene: TRBD1
abundance: few
j_gene: TRBJ2-3
CDR3nt: TGCGCCAACCCGGGACAGGGGCCCACAGATACGCAGTATTTT
CDR3aa: CANPGQGPTDTQYF

v_gene: TRBV7-2
d_gene: TRBD2
abundance: NA
j_gene: TRBJ2-3
CDR3nt: TGTGCCAGCAGCTTTCAAGCGGGAGGGCCGACAGATACGCAGTATTTT
CDR3aa: CASSFQAGGPTDTQYF

v_gene: TRBV5-5
d_gene: TRBD1
abundance: NA
j_gene: TRBJ1-2
CDR3nt: TGTGCCAGCAGCTTGGATCCAGGGGGCTATGGCTACACCTTC
CDR3aa: CASSLDPGGYGYTF

v_gene: TRBV25-1
d_gene: NA
abundance: NA
j_gene: TRBJ1-6
CDR3nt: TGTGCCAGCAGTGAATATTCCGGGTATAGATCACCCCTCCACTTT
CDR3aa: CASSEYSGYRSPLHF

v_gene: TRBV7-6
d_gene: NA
abundance: NA
j_gene: TRBJ2-5
CDR3nt: TGTGCCAGCAGCTTAGTAGCGAACCAAGAGACCCAGTACTTC
CDR3aa: CASSLVANQETQYF

v_gene: TRBV7-2
d_gene: NA
abundance: NA
j_gene: TRBJ1-2
CDR3nt: TGTGCCAGCAGCTTTTCAGGGGAGTATGGCTACACCTTC
CDR3aa: CASSFSGEYGYTF

v_gene: TRBV4-3
d_gene: NA
abundance: NA
j_gene: TRBJ1-3
CDR3nt: TGCGCCAGCAGCCACGGACAATCGTCAGGAAACACCATATATTTT
CDR3aa: CASSHGQSSGNTIYF

v_gene: TRBV6-4
d_gene: TRBD1
abundance: NA
j_gene: TRBJ2-3
CDR3nt: TGTGCCAGCAGAGAAGACAGGGGCGCTGATACGCAGTATTTT
CDR3aa: CASREDRGADTQYF

v_gene: TRBV11-2
d_gene: NA
abundance: NA
j_gene: TRBJ1-6
CDR3nt: TGTGCCAGCAGCCTACAGGCCTATAATTCACCCCTCCACTTT
CDR3aa: CASSLQAYNSPLHF

v_gene: TRBV19
d_gene: TRBD1
abundance: NA
j_gene: TRBJ2-7
CDR3nt: TGTGCCAGTAGTATAGCCCGGGACAGGGTTGCCGAGCAGTACTTC
CDR3aa: CASSIARDRVAEQYF

v_gene: TRBV28
d_gene: NA
abundance: NA
j_gene: TRBJ1-2
CDR3nt: TGTGCCAGCAGACAAGACAGGATAAGCCCTTATGGCTACACCTTC
CDR3aa: CASRQDRISPYGYTF

v_gene: TRBV7-9
d_gene: NA
abundance: NA
j_gene: TRBJ1-3
CDR3nt: TGTGCCAGCAGCCCGAGACAGACCCGAAACACCATATATTTT
CDR3aa: CASSPRQTRNTIYF

v_gene: TRBV7-2
d_gene: TRBD1
abundance: few
j_gene: TRBJ2-5
CDR3nt: TGTGCCAGCAGCCCAGGGGGTCCGGGACCCCAGGGGACCCAGTACTTC
CDR3aa: CASSPGGPGPQGTQYF

v_gene: TRBV4-2
d_gene: NA
abundance: NA
j_gene: TRBJ1-4
CDR3nt: TGTGCCAGCAGCCAAGATCAGCAGGGCACACTGTTTTTT
CDR3aa: CASSQDQQGTLFF

v_gene: TRBV7-9
d_gene: TRBD1
abundance: NA
j_gene: TRBJ1-2
CDR3nt: TGTGCCAGCAGCTTAGGGACAGGGGCCAGCAAATTCTATGGCTACACCTTC
CDR3aa: CASSLGTGASKFYGYTF

v_gene: TRBV27
d_gene: TRBD1
abundance: NA
j_gene: TRBJ1-4
CDR3nt: TGTGCCAGCAGTTTTGACAGGGGGCTTGGAAAACTGTTTTTT
CDR3aa: CASSFDRGLGKLFF